This record looks at one TCR beta chain sequence and its context. This record comes from a study of identical twins. From the 5' RACE reads, TCRdb called clonotypes with MiXCR, one entry per CDR3 protein. The profile shows about 100,000 distinct CDR3 sequences, 5.9% of them singletons. Trimming cost V 8 bases and J 4 bases; bases outside gene matches: 7. Per germline, CDR1 SNHLY and CDR2 FYNNEI. The CDR3 is made up of 14 amino acids. Specimen: memory T cells sorted from blood. The receptor was derived from a woman in her fifties or sixties in good health. This chain connects TRBV2 to TRBJ2-5; 10 nucleotides match TRBD1. The CDR3, as DNA: TGTGCCAGCGAAGGGACAGGGGTTCCAGAGACCCAGTACTTC. It yields the protein CASEGTGVPETQYF.